A single sample is the source of the 3 T cell receptor beta chains below, sequenced in a study of graft-versus-host responses after intestinal transplantation. Assay used: immunoSEQ multiplex PCR; TCRdb lists only in-frame clones, some missing. This sample yields about 46,000 clones, of which roughly 93% are seen a single time; less than 6% belongs to the top ten. The starting material was PBMCs, obtained more than 750 days after a first intestinal transplant, on the day of a second. The receptors were gathered from a human patient who received an intestinal transplant, so some T cells may come from the graft donor.

This sequence joins TRBV6-1 and TRBJ2-7, with 11 bases aligning to TRBD2. CDR1 MNHNS and CDR2 SASEGT come from the germline V gene. Germline trimming cut 6 bases from V and 0 bases from J; bases unmatched to any gene: 4. The length of the CDR3 is 15 residues. CDR3 loop: CASRGLADFSYEQYF. The CDR3 bases are TGTGCCAGCAGGGGACTAGCGGATTTCTCCTACGAGCAGTACTTC.

The chain carries TRBV27 and TRBJ2-1; D gene ambiguous. Trimming removed 1 base from V and 2 bases from J, with 15 bases in between. Looked up from germline, CDR1 is MNHEY and CDR2 is SMNVEV (reference sequence). The CDR3 consists of 17 residues. The CDR3 here is CASSLFPDLSPYNEQFF. CDR3 in DNA: TGTGCCAGCAGTTTATTTCCAGACTTGAGCCCCTACAATGAGCAGTTCTTC.

This chain links TRBV5-4 with TRBJ1-4; 10 bases are shared with TRBD1. This CDR3 contains 14 residues. Germline loops: CDR1 SGHNT, CDR2 YYREEE (reference sequence). V shed 5 bases, J shed 8 bases, and the junction held 6 bases outside the gene matches. DNA of the CDR3: TGTGCCAGCAGAACGACAGGGGGCGGCGAAAAACTGTTTTTT. This sequence encodes CASRTTGGGEKLFF.